This TCR beta chain was obtained from a study of CD8+CD57+ T cells in acquired aplastic anemia. For the study at large: About 3 ug was the average amount of DNA from sorted CD4+ and CD8+ cells. Overall study findings and caveats: Patients and healthy controls showed no significant CD8+ Simpson's diversity difference.

Of note for this clonotype: Its antigen is undetermined.

CDR1 and CDR2 (germline): SGHTA, FQGNSA. The CDR3 totals 13 residues. Trimming removed 6 bases from V and 7 bases from J, with 13 bases in between. Genomic DNA templated the TCR beta VDJ and CDR3 profiling. In TCRdb, the reads were re-called with MiXCR into one record per CDR3 protein. The sample consists of about 160,000 distinct CDR3 sequences, around 75% of them appearing once. For sequencing, patients were chosen who had shown expansion of CD8+CD57+ cells by flow cytometry. As a group, the patients uniformly had severe acquired aplastic anemia. Blood samples were obtained from patients who had received no prior therapy.

V is TRBV7-2 and J is TRBJ2-1, with no clear D. Sequenced input: sorted CD4+, CD8+, or CD8+CD57+ T cells (not recorded which) from PBMCs. This clonotype originated in a human donor with aplastic anemia. This CDR3 reads CASSSAHLNEQFF. DNA of the CDR3: TGTGCCAGCAGTTCGGCCCACCTTAATGAGCAGTTCTTC.